This entry lists 2 T cell receptor beta chains sequenced from one sample in a study of blood T cells in healthy people across ages. Primed by a sample-barcoded 5' primer and a J-beta primer mix, a second PCR proceeded for roughly 7 to 12 cycles. Each CDR3 protein is one row after TCRdb ran MiXCR on the 5' RACE reads. The profile covers roughly 550,000 distinct CDR3 sequences, with about 25% appearing a single time and 7.5% to 9% taken by the ten largest. The data were also submitted as part of a second study, on T cells of mothers and their children.

Sequencing was carried out using blood. Receptors were obtained from a boy aged 10-17 years in good health.

The chain couples TRBV7-2 to TRBJ1-1; a possible D gene is TRBD1 (6 bases). Trimming took off 4 bases at V and 4 bases at J, with 25 bases between the two ends. There are 18 residues in the CDR3. CDR1 SGHTA and CDR2 FQGNSA come from the germline V gene. The CDR3 bases are TGTGCCAGCAGCTGGGACCCCACCGCTAGGGGGAGGAGCACTGAAGCTTTCTTT. Translation gives CASSWDPTARGRSTEAFF.

Of note for this clonotype: Germline is not matched at one junction end, which may reflect a read error. This chain joins TRBV6-1 and TRBJ1-1, with a weak D call TRBD1 (5 bases). CDR1 is MNHNS and CDR2 is SASEGT in the germline V gene. This CDR3 contains 17 residues. The CDR3 coding sequence is TGTGCCAGCAGTCAAGCATTCCGGGGGTTCGGTACCACTGAAGCTTTCTTT. Translation: CASSQAFRGFGTTEAFF.